A selection of T cell receptor beta chains follows, all from one sample in a study of CD8+ T cells in alopecia areata. Assay used: immunoSEQ multiplex PCR; TCRdb lists only in-frame clones, some missing. Here the sample spans about 110,000 clones, around 59% being singletons. The source material was CD8+ T cells sorted from blood. These receptors were collected from a human donor in good health. CDR3s include the opening cysteine and the closing phenylalanine or tryptophan. The D gene is left open where the match is weak. Not every row has a clone size; where given, it reads once, few, many or a size class.

cdr3_length	j_call	v_call	d_call	clone_size	cdr3_nt	cdr3_aa
18	TRBJ2-5	TRBV15	TRBD2	-	TGTGCCACCAGCAGAGGACTCTGGACTAGCCCGGGAGTGGAGACCCAGTACTTC	CATSRGLWTSPGVETQYF
19	TRBJ2-1	TRBV5-1	-	-	TGCGCCAGCAGCTTGGCCCGGGACGTCAACTCGTTTTCGTACAATGAGCAGTTCTTC	CASSLARDVNSFSYNEQFF
12	TRBJ1-1	TRBV29-1	-	many	TGCAGCGTTGGGACAGATTACACTGAAGCTTTCTTT	CSVGTDYTEAFF
11	TRBJ1-2	TRBV21-1	-	few	TGTGCCCCGTCTCCTAGCTATGGCTACACCTTC	CAPSPSYGYTF
15	TRBJ2-5	TRBV29-1	-	-	TGCAGCGTGTTTACCTCAAGGGGTACTTGGAAGACCCAGTACTTC	CSVFTSRGTWKTQYF
15	TRBJ2-5	TRBV6-5	TRBD2	-	TGTGCCACCGGACTAGCGGGGGGGTACCAAGAGACCCAGTACTTC	CATGLAGGYQETQYF
13	TRBJ1-1	TRBV28	-	-	TGTGCCAGCAGTCCCCTAGGAGGCACTGAAGCTTTCTTT	CASSPLGGTEAFF
13	TRBJ2-1	TRBV7-9	-	-	TGTGCCAGCAGCCACCCGGTGGGGAATGAGCAGTTCTTC	CASSHPVGNEQFF
16	TRBJ2-7	TRBV2	TRBD2	few	TGTGCCAGCAGTGAACGGACTAGCGGGGAAGCCTACGAGCAGTACTTC	CASSERTSGEAYEQYF
15	TRBJ2-3	TRBV5-1	-	-	TGCGCCAGCAGCTCGGAAAGTGCAAGCACAGATACGCAGTATTTT	CASSSESASTDTQYF
12	TRBJ1-1	TRBV30	-	-	TGTGCCTGGAAAGACGACTGGGTTGAAGCTTTCTTT	CAWKDDWVEAFF
14	TRBJ2-5	TRBV7-9	-	many	TGTGCCAGCACCCCAGTGGGGACTGTGGAGACCCAGTACTTC	CASTPVGTVETQYF
14	TRBJ1-1	TRBV13	-	-	TGTGCCAGCAGCTTAGGCCTCGGCGACACTGAAGCTTTCTTT	CASSLGLGDTEAFF
13	TRBJ2-1	TRBV4-1	-	-	TGCGCCAGCAGCCAAACGGACCTCGGTGAGCAGTTCTTC	CASSQTDLGEQFF
13	TRBJ2-2	TRBV10-3	-	-	TGTGCCATCAGTGCGACTAGTACCGGGGAGCTGTTTTTT	CAISATSTGELFF
15	TRBJ2-3	TRBV7-9	-	-	TGTGCCAGCAGCTCCGGGGCCTCTAGCACAGATACGCAGTATTTT	CASSSGASSTDTQYF
14	TRBJ1-6	TRBV25-1	TRBD1	-	TGTGCCAGCGGAAAGACAGGGGAGGCTTCACCCCTCCACTTT	CASGKTGEASPLHF
15	TRBJ1-6	TRBV2	TRBD1	-	TGTGCCAGCAATTCCAGACAGGGGGGAGATTCACCCCTCCACTTT	CASNSRQGGDSPLHF